The TCR beta chain under discussion was sequenced for a study of human CD8 memory T cell subsets. Notes on the study in general: Few clonotypes were shared between stem-like memory and precursor exhausted T cells.

This clonotype was recorded at least ten times. Its cognate antigen is unknown. It was by negative magnetic separation that total CD8+ T cells were enriched. For every subset, the RNA was derived from duplicate vials of more than 120,000 sorted CD8+ T cells. UMI-labeled 5' RACE was used, and it produced the TCR beta libraries. One entry per CDR3 protein, called by TCRdb with MiXCR from the 5' RACE reads. The sample comprises fewer than 8,500 distinct CDR3 sequences, 3.9% of which are singletons, and 35% to 45% rests with the top ten. This sequence was found in a human donor in good health. The sequenced sample consisted of CD8+ T cells from PBMCs.

The CDR3, as DNA: TGTGCCAGCAGTTTAGGAATAGGCGCCTACGAGCAGTACTTC. It specifies CASSLGIGAYEQYF. The rearrangement uses TRBV28 and TRBJ2-7; D is undetermined. With 2 bases removed from V and 2 bases from J, the gap between germline ends came to 10 bases. CDR3 length: 14 amino acids. In germline, CDR1 is MDHEN, CDR2 SYDVKM.